This TCR beta chain was found in a study of control samples from healthy donors and cancer patients. This table comes from immunoSEQ multiplex PCR, and its TCRdb copy is limited to in-frame clones, with some not included. The sample shows 150,000 to 190,000 clones, over 90% of them seen only once. The CDR3 length is 14 residues. The germline V gene encodes CDR1 MNHEY and CDR2 SMNVEV (reference sequence). V shed 7 bases and J shed 5 bases, with 18 bases lying between them. This clone was seen once. The chain recombines TRBV27 with TRBJ2-7; tentatively, D is TRBD1 or TRBD2 (5 bases each). The sequence came from a man aged 45-65 years in good health. The sequencing input was blood. The CDR3 nucleotides are TGTGCCAGCACCCCTGAGAGGGGAAGAAACGAGCAGTACTTC. Amino acid sequence: CASTPERGRNEQYF.